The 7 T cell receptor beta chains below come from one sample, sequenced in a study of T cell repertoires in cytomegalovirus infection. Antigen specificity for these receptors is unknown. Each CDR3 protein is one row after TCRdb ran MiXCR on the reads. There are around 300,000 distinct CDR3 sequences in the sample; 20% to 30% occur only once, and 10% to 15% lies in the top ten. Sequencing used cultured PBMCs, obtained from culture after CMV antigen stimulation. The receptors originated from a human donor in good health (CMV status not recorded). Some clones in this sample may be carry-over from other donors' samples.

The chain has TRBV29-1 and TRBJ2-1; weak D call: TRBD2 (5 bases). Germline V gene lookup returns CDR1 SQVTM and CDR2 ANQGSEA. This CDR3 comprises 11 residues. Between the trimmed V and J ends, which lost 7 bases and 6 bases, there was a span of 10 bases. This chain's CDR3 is CSGGVRNEQFF. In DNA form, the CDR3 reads TGCAGCGGGGGAGTTCGCAATGAGCAGTTCTTC.

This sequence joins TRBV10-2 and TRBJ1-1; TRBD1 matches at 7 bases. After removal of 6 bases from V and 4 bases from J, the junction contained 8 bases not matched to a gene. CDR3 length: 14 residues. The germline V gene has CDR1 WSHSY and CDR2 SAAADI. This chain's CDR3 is CASRPDRVGTEAFF. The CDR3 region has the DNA TGCGCCAGCAGACCAGACAGGGTCGGCACTGAAGCTTTCTTT.

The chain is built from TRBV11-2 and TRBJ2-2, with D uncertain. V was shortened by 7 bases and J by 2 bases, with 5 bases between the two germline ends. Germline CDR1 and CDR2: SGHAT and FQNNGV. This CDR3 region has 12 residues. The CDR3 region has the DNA TGTGCCAGCACCAAAAACACCGGGGAGCTGTTTTTT. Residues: CASTKNTGELFF.

The CDR3 nucleotides are TGTGCCAGCAGCTCACTAGATACTAGCACAGATACGCAGTATTTT. Protein product: CASSSLDTSTDTQYF. The rearrangement uses TRBV5-4 and TRBJ2-3; possibly TRBD2 for D (5 bases). The CDR3 runs 15 residues. Germline-derived CDR1 and CDR2 are SGHNT and YYREEE (reference sequence). Between the trimmed V and J ends, which lost 3 bases and 0 bases, there was a span of 11 bases.

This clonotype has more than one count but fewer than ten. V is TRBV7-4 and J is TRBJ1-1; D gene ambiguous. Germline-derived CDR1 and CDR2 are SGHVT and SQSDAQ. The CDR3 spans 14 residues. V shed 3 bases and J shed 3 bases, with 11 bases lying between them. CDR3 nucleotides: TGTGCCAGCAGCTTCGTGGAGAGAGACACTGAAGCTTTCTTT. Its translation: CASSFVERDTEAFF. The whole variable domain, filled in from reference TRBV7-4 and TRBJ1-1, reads GAGVSQSPRYKVAKRGRDVALRCDSISGHVTLYWYRQTLGQGSEVLTYSQSDAQRDKSGRPSGRFSAERPERSVSTLKIQRTEQGDSAVYLCASSFVERDTEAFFGQGTRLTVV.

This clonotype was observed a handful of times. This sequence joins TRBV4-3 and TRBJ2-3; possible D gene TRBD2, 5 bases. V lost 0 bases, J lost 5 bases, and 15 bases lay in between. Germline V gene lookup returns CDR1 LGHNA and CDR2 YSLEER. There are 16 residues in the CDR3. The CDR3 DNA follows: TGCGCCAGCAGCCAAGATCCCCCTGGAGGAGGAGATACGCAGTATTTT. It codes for CASSQDPPGGGDTQYF.

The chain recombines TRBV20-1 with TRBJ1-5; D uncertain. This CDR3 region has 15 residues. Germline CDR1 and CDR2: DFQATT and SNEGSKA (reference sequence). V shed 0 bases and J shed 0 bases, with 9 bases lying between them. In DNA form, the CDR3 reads TGCAGTGCTAGAGAAAACAGCGTTAGCAATCAGCCCCAGCATTTT. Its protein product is CSARENSVSNQPQHF.